This T cell receptor beta chain was retrieved from a study of T cell repertoires in cytomegalovirus infection (dated by TCRdb to the late 2010s). As for the study more broadly: The HLA type of each donor mattered for the analysis, because public TCR beta signatures pointed to carriage of CMV infection along with the matching HLA type.

Overall results and qualifications from the work: In both this cohort and an independent cohort of approximately 350 donors, the cumulative frequency of public TCR beta family members distinguished carriers of CMV infection plus the relevant HLA type. The ex vivo response was dominated by HLA-C-restricted CMV-specific TCR beta clonotypes, which also provided the single most frequent clonotype in two of eight donors.

Instrument used: Illumina HiSeq 1500. Clones were called with MiXCR by TCRdb after fastp trimmed the public reads at Q25, and only in-frame beta chains were retained. Identical CDR3 proteins give one entry, which carries the most common genes and DNA. In all, the sample holds about 400,000 distinct CDR3 sequences, and over 15% of those were seen once. The ten largest clones take up around 9.3% of the sample. V is pruned by 6 bases and J by 7 bases, leaving 12 bases of the junction without a gene match. From the cysteine through the phenylalanine, the CDR3 covers 15 amino acids. The read is trimmed to its CDR3 DNA, 45 bases read in frame from base 1. Regarding this clonotype: What this receptor recognizes is not known. A much more abundant neighbour one base away suggests this may be a read error.

Sequenced input: PBMCs. The sequence was collected from a human donor in good health (CMV status not recorded). Some clones in this sample may be carry-over from other donors' samples. This chain joins TRBV12-3 or TRBV12-4 to TRBJ2-3; 8 middle bases align to TRBD2. At the DNA level, the sequence is TGTGCCAGCAGCAGCGGGGGCGTAACTACAAATACGCAGTATTTT. Protein translation: CASSSGGVTTNTQYF.